Many counts were recorded for the clone carrying this T cell receptor beta chain. Its antigen is currently unknown. The sample originates from a study of tumor-infiltrating lymphocytes in primary liver carcinoma. Starting material for RNA and DNA co-extraction consisted of about 19-32 mg of unsorted bulk tissue. Chronic HBV infection, untreated so far, was present in the patients. cDNA specific to TCR beta was made from roughly 500 ng of total RNA, with a constant-region primer employed for priming. Amplification in three nested multiplex PCR rounds with slightly modified ARM-PCR gave rise to TCR beta libraries. Use of TRBV1-TRBV30 forward primers with a C-beta reverse primer characterized the first two PCR rounds, which lasted around 10 cycles each. TCRdb called the multiplex PCR reads again in MiXCR, with one record for every CDR3 protein. The sample has approximately 37,000 distinct CDR3 sequences; just under 75% are singletons.

Study-level points and caveats: Between tumor regions, pairs overlapped more than tumor-adjacent and tumor-blood pairs did.

The CDR3 consists of 13 residues. Deletions cut 5 bases from V and 3 bases from J, with 10 bases between. The germline V gene has CDR1 LNHDA and CDR2 SQIVND (reference sequence). The chain couples TRBV19 to TRBJ1-2; D is undetermined. The TCR originated in a man aged 40-49 years with primary liver carcinoma and hepatitis B virus infection. The sample consisted of liver tumor tissue from sampling region 4. Subset denoted: tumor region T4, right-lateral pole. This CDR3 reads CASSEGPYYGYTF. The CDR3 region has the DNA TGTGCCAGTAGTGAGGGTCCGTACTATGGCTACACCTTC.